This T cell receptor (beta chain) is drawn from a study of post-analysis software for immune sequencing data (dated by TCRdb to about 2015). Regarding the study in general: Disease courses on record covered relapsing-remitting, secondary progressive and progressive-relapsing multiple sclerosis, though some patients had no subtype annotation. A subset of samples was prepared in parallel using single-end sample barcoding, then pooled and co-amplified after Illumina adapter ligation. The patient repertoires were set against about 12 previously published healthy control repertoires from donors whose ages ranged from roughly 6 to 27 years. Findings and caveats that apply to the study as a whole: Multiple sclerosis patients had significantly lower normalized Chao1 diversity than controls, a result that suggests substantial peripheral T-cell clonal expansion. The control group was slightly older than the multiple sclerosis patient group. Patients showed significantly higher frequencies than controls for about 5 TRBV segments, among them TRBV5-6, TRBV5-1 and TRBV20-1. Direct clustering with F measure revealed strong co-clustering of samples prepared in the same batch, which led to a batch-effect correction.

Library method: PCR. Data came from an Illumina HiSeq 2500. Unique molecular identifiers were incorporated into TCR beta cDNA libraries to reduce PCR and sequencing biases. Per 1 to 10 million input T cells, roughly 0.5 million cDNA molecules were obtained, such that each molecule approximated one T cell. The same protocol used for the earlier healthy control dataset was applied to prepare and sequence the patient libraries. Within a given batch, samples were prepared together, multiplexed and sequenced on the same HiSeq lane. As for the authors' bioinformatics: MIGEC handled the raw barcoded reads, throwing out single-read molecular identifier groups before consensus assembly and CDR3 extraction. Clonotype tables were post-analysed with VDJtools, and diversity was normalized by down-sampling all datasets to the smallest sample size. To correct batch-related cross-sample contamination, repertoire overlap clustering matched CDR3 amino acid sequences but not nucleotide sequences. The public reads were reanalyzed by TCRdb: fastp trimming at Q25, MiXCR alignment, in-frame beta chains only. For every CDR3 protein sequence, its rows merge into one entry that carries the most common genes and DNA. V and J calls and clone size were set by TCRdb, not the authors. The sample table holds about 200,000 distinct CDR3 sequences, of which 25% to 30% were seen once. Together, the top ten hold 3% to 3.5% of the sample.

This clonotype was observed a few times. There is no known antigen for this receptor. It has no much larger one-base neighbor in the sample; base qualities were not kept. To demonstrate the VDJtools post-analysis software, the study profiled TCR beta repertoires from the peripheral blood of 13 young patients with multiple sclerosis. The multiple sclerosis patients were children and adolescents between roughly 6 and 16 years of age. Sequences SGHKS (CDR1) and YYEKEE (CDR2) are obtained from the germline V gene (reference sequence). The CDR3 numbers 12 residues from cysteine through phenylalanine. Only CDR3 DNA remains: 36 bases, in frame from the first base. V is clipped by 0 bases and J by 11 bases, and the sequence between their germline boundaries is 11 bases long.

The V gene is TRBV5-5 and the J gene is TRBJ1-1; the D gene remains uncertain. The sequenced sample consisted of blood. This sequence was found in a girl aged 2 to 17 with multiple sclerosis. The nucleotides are TGTGCCAGCAGCTTGGTTACCCTGGGCGCTTTCTTT. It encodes CASSLVTLGAFF.